What follows are 2 T cell receptor beta chains derived from one specimen sequenced in a study of regulatory T cells. The PCR used 52 TRBV and 13 TRBJ primers. Data came from immunoSEQ multiplex PCR; TCRdb stores just in-frame clones and leaves some out. The table lists almost 30,000 clones, 85% to 95% of them singletons. Study observations and caveats: Hydrophobic residues at CDR3 positions 6 and 7 were enriched in conventional CD4+ T cells of CD3G-deficient patients.

These receptors lack a known antigen. The sequenced sample consisted of conventional CD4+ T cells sorted from blood. The origin of the receptors is a person aged 18-35 years with CD3G deficiency.

This CDR3 reads CASRPTLSSYNEQFF. Here the CDR3 DNA reads TGTGCCAGCAGACCGACGCTGAGCTCCTACAATGAGCAGTTCTTC. The rearrangement uses TRBV6-5 and TRBJ2-1, with no clear D. V was pared by 6 bases and J by 0 bases, with 12 bases between. The CDR3 has 15 amino acids. Looked up from germline, CDR1 is MNHEY and CDR2 is SVGAGI.

The genes are TRBV30 and TRBJ2-1; D may be TRBD1 or TRBD2 (5 bases each). Germline V CDR1 and CDR2: GTSNPN, SVGIG (reference sequence). Trimming left V 3 bases short and J 7 bases short, with 16 bases between. The CDR3 length is 14 residues. CDR3: CAWSLGTGGNEQFF. The CDR3 DNA reads as TGTGCCTGGAGCCTAGGGACCGGTGGGAATGAGCAGTTCTTC.